These 10 T cell receptor beta chains were sequenced from one sample in a study of cytomegalovirus exposure and HLA in healthy donors. Repertoires were generated with immunoSEQ multiplex PCR, while TCRdb's copy carries only in-frame clones and drops some. Of some 150,000 clones in the sample, 70% to 90% were seen once. The sequencing sample was made of PBMCs. The receptors stem from a man between 18 and 35 years old in good health and CMV-seronegative.

The rearrangement links TRBV27 to TRBJ2-7; TRBD1 matches at 7 bases. CDR3 length: 14 residues. J lost 6 bases, V lost 3 bases, and 8 bases had no gene match. Looked up from germline, CDR1 is MNHEY and CDR2 is SMNVEV (reference sequence). The CDR3 DNA reads as TGTGCCAGCAGTTTTACAAGGGGGCTTCTCGAGCAGTACTTC. This gives the protein CASSFTRGLLEQYF.

This clone was detected a few times. The V call is TRBV5-5, the J call TRBJ2-7, with a possible D match to TRBD2 (6 bases). The germline V gene encodes CDR1 SGHKS and CDR2 YYEKEE (reference sequence). Trimming removed 0 bases from V and 4 bases from J, with 14 bases in between. The CDR3 spans 15 residues. Here the CDR3 reads CASSLAGEVAYEQYF. CDR3 coding DNA: TGTGCCAGCAGCTTGGCGGGGGAGGTTGCGTACGAGCAGTACTTC.

The chain employs TRBV7-9 and TRBJ2-2; D possibly corresponds to TRBD1 (6 bases). V lost 6 bases and J 0 bases, leaving 14 bases between the germline ends. In germline, CDR1 is SEHNR, CDR2 FQNEAQ (reference sequence). The CDR3 covers 16 residues. In DNA, the CDR3 is TGTGCCAGCAGGACTACTAACAGGGCGAACACCGGGGAGCTGTTTTTT. Translated, it gives CASRTTNRANTGELFF.

The gene calls are TRBV5-1 and TRBJ1-1; 8 nucleotides agree with TRBD1. The CDR3 extends over 13 amino acids. CDR1 and CDR2 (germline): SGHRS, YFSETQ. V shed 8 bases and J 0 bases; nucleotides not matched to a gene: 3. In nucleotides, the CDR3 is TGCGCCAGTTCGGACAGGGTGAACACTGAAGCTTTCTTT. Its protein is CASSDRVNTEAFF. Looking up the rest from reference TRBV5-1 and TRBJ1-1 gives the full variable domain: KAGVTQTPRYLIKTRGQQVTLSCSPISGHRSVSWYQQTPGQGLQFLFEYFSETQRNKGNFPGRFSGRQFSNSRSEMNVSTLELGDSALYLCASSDRVNTEAFFGQGTRLTVV.

The chain carries TRBV6-5 and TRBJ2-5, with D perhaps TRBD2 (6 bases). V was pared by 6 bases and J by 2 bases, with 13 bases between. The CDR3 has 14 residues. Germline V gene sequence: CDR1 MNHEY, CDR2 SVGAGI. For the CDR3, the DNA is TGTGCCAGCAGCCCCGGGAGATTTCAAGAGACCCAGTACTTC. Protein: CASSPGRFQETQYF.

V is TRBV2 and J is TRBJ2-2, with TRBD1 identical over 7 bases. Germline CDR1 reads SNHLY; CDR2 reads FYNNEI. The length of the CDR3 is 14 residues. Germline trimming cut 8 bases from V and 5 bases from J; bases unmatched to any gene: 8. The CDR3 DNA sequence: TGTGCCAGCGAGAAACAGGGGAAAACCGGGGAGCTGTTTTTT. This encodes CASEKQGKTGELFF.

The chain recombines TRBV25-1 with TRBJ1-4; 7 bases align to TRBD1. V gave up 5 bases and J gave up 7 bases; unmatched junction bases: 7. CDR3 size: 14 residues. The germline gives CDR1 MGHDK, CDR2 SYGVNS. CDR3 in amino acids: CASSPLKGAEKLFF. The CDR3 region has the DNA TGTGCCAGCAGTCCGTTAAAGGGGGCTGAAAAACTGTTTTTT.

The CDR3 nucleotides are TGTGCCAGCGCCCGGGACAAGGAGACCCAGTACTTC. As protein: CASARDKETQYF. The V call is TRBV27, the J call TRBJ2-5; tentative D call: TRBD1 (6 bases). CDR3 length equals 12 residues. CDR1 is MNHEY, CDR2 SMNVEV, per germline (reference sequence). Trimming removed 8 bases from V and 5 bases from J, with 12 bases in between.

This sequence joins TRBV7-8 and TRBJ2-1; the D is unclear. The germline CDR1 and CDR2 sequences are SGHVS and FQNEAQ. V shed 1 base and J shed 0 bases, with 10 bases lying between them. The CDR3 is 16 amino acids. CDR3 DNA sequence: TGTGCCAGCAGCTTAGTATCCTCGAGCTCCTACAATGAGCAGTTCTTC. Protein sequence: CASSLVSSSSYNEQFF. Full variable domain (outside the CDR3, taken from reference TRBV7-8 and TRBJ2-1): GAGVSQSPRYKVAKRGQDVALRCDPISGHVSLFWYQQALGQGPEFLTYFQNEAQLDKSGLPSDRFFAERPEGSVSTLKIQRTQQEDSAVYLCASSLVSSSSYNEQFFGPGTRLTVL.

V is TRBV15 and J is TRBJ2-7, with D maybe TRBD1 (6 bases). Germline-derived CDR1 and CDR2 are LNHNV and YYDKDF (reference sequence). The germline V and J ends were trimmed by 3 bases and 1 base, with 10 bases remaining between them. The CDR3 is made up of 14 amino acids. CDR3 protein: CATSRSRGSYEQYV. DNA for the CDR3: TGTGCCACCAGCAGGAGCAGGGGTTCCTACGAGCAGTACGTC.